This record concerns one T cell receptor (beta chain) sequence. The CDR3 runs 12 residues. The V gene's germline CDR1 is SNHLY and CDR2 FYNNEI. V dropped 6 bases and J dropped 6 bases, with 11 bases sitting between them. These data originate in a study of blood T cells in healthy people across ages. A second PCR, run for roughly 7 to 11 cycles, used a sample-barcoded 5' primer plus a J-beta primer mix. A 12-random-nucleotide template-switch adaptor tagged each cDNA molecule. Per sample, CDR3-containing paired-end reads numbered at least 2.5 million. Using its own MiXCR run on the 5' RACE reads, TCRdb lists one record per CDR3 protein. The repertoire holds 630,000 or so distinct CDR3 sequences, with about 30% as singletons.

Sequencing was performed on blood. The chain employs TRBV2 and TRBJ1-1; perhaps TRBD1 as D (5 bases). The source of this sequence is a woman older than 75 in good health. CDR3 sequence: CASSPDNAEAFF. For the CDR3, the DNA is TGTGCCAGCAGCCCGGACAATGCTGAAGCTTTCTTT.